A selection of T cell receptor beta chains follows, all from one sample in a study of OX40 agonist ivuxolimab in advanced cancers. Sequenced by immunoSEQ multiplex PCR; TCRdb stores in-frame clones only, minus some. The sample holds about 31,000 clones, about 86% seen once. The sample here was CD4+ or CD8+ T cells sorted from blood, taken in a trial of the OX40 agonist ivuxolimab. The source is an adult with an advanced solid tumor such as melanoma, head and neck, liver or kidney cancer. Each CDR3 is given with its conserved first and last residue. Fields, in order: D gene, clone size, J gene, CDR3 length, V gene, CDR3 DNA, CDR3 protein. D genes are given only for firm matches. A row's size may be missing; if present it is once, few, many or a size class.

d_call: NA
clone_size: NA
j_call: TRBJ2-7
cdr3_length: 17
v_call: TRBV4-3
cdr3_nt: TGCGCCAGCAGCCAAGACCCTTATGGCGGGCCAGACTACGAGCAGTACTTC
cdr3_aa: CASSQDPYGGPDYEQYF

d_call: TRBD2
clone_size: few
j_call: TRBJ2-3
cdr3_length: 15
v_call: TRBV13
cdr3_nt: TGTGCCAGCAGCTTTCGGGCGGGAGAGTATGATACGCAGTATTTT
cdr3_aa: CASSFRAGEYDTQYF

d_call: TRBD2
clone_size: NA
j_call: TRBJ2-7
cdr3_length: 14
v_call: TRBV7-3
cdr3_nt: TGTGCCAGCAGCTTCGCTAGCGGGAGCTACGAGCAGTACTTC
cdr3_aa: CASSFASGSYEQYF

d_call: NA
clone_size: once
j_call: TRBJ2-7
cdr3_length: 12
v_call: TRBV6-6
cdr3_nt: TGTGCCAGCAGTCGAGGTAGTAGCGAGCAGTACTTC
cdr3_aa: CASSRGSSEQYF

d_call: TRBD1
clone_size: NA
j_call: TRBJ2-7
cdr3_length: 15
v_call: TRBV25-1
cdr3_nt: TGTGCCAGCAGTGAATATGAAGGGGGCGCCTACGAGCAGTACTTC
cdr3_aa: CASSEYEGGAYEQYF

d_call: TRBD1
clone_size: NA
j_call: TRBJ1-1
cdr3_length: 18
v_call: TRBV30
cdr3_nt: TGTGCCTGGAATTGGGCCCCGCAAGGGGGCAGAGTGAACACTGAAGCTTTCTTT
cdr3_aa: CAWNWAPQGGRVNTEAFF

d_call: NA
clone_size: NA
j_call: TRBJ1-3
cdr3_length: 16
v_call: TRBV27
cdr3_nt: TGTGCCAGCAGTTTATCGAACGTGGCTTCTGGAAACACCATATATTTT
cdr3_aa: CASSLSNVASGNTIYF

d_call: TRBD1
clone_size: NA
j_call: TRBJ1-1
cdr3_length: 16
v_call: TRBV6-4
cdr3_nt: TGTGCCAGCAGGGAAGGCGCGACAGGGTCGAGGATTGAAGCTTTCTTT
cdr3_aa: CASREGATGSRIEAFF

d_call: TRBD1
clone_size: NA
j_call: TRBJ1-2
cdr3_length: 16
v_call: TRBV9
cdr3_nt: TGTGCCAGCAGCTTCCCTTCAGGGGGCGTTAACTATGGCTACACCTTC
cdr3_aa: CASSFPSGGVNYGYTF

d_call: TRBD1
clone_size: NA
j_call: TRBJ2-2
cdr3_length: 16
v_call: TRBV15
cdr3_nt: TGTGCCACCAGGAGACCGGGACAGGGGTCCGGGGGGGAGCTGTTTTTT
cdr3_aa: CATRRPGQGSGGELFF

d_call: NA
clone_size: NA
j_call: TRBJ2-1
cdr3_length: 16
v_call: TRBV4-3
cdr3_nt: TGCGCCAGCAGCCAAGGGCGGTATCCGGGTACGAATGAGCAGTTCTTC
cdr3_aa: CASSQGRYPGTNEQFF

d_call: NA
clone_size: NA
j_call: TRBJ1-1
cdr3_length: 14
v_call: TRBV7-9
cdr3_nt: TGTGCCAGCAGCCCCCCGAGGGGCGGCACTGAAGCTTTCTTT
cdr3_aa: CASSPPRGGTEAFF

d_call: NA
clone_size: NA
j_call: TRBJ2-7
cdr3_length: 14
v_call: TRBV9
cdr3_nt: TGTGCCAGCAGCGTAGGAGGGAGCTCCTACGAGCAGTACTTC
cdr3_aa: CASSVGGSSYEQYF

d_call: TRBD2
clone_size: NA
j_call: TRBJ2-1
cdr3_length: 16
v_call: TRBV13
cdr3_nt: TGTGCCAGCAGCTCCCCGTTATCGGGAGGGCTCAATGAGCAGTTCTTC
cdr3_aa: CASSSPLSGGLNEQFF

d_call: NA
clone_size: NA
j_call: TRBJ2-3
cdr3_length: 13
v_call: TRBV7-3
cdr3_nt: TGTGCCAGCAGCCGGACGGCGACAGATACGCAGTATTTT
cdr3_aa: CASSRTATDTQYF

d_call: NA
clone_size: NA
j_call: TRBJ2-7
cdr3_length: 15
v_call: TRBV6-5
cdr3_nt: TGTGCCAGCAGTTACTCCGACAACCAAATCTACGAGCAGTACTTC
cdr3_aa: CASSYSDNQIYEQYF

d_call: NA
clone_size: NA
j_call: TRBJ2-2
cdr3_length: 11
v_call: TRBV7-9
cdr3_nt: TGTGCCAGCAGCCCCGGCGGGGAGCTGTTTTTT
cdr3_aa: CASSPGGELFF

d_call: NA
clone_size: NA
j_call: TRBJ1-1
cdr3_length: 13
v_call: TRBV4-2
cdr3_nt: TGTGCCAGCAGCCGACTCCTGGAGACTGAAGCTTTCTTT
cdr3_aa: CASSRLLETEAFF

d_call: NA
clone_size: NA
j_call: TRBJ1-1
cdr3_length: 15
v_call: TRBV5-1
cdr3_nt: TGCGCCAGCAGCTTGCTTTCACTGAGCAACACTGAAGCTTTCTTT
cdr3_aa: CASSLLSLSNTEAFF

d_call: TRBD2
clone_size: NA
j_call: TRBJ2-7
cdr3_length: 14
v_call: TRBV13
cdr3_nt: TGTGCCAGCAGCTTCGGGCTAGCGGGAGGCGAGCAGTACTTC
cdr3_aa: CASSFGLAGGEQYF

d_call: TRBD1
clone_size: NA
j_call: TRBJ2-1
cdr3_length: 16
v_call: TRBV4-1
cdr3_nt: TGCGCCAGCAGCCAAGTTCCCACAGGGGGGTTTTATGAGCAGTTCTTC
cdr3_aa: CASSQVPTGGFYEQFF

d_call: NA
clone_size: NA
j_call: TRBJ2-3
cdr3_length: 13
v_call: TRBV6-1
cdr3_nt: TGTGCCAGCAGGGGGCCCCGCACAGATACGCAGTATTTT
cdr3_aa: CASRGPRTDTQYF

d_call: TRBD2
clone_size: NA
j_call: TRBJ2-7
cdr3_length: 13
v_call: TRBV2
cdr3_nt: TGTGCCAGCAGGACTAGCGGGAGCTACGAGCAGTACTTC
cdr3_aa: CASRTSGSYEQYF

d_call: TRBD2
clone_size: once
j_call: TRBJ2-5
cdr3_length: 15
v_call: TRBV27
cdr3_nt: TGTGCCAGCAGTTTATGGGGGGGGAGTGGGGAGACCCAGTACTTC
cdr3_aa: CASSLWGGSGETQYF

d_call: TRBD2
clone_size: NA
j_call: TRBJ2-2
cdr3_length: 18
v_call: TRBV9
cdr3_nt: TGTGCCAGCAGCGTCCCCCGTGCGGGAGAGGTGAACACCGGGGAGCTGTTTTTT
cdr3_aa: CASSVPRAGEVNTGELFF

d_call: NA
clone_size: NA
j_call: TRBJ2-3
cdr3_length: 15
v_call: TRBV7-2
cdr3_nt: TGTGCCAGCAGCTTAAAAGGGAGATCCACAGATACGCAGTATTTT
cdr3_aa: CASSLKGRSTDTQYF

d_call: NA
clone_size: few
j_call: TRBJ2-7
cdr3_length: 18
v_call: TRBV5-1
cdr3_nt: TGCGCCAGCAGCTTTGCCACACGGGACACTGGCCGCGCCTACGAGCAGTACTTC
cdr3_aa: CASSFATRDTGRAYEQYF

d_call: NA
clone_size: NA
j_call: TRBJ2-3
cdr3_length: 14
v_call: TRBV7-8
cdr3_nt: TGTGCCAGCAGCTACCCGGGACTGGGAGATACGCAGTATTTT
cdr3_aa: CASSYPGLGDTQYF

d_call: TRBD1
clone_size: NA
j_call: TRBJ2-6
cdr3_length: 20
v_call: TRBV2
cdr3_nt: TGTGCCAGACTCTATCTACCACCGGGACAGGGGGCCGGTGGGGCCAACGTCCTGACTTTC
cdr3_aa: CARLYLPPGQGAGGANVLTF

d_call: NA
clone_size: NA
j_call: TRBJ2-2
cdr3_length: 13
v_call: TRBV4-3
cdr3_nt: TGCGCCAGCAGCCAAGACCGCGCCGGGGAGCTGTTTTTT
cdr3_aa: CASSQDRAGELFF

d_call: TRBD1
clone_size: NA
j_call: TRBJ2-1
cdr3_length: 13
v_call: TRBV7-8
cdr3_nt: TGTGCCAGCAGCGTGGACAGGGACAATGAGCAGTTCTTC
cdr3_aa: CASSVDRDNEQFF

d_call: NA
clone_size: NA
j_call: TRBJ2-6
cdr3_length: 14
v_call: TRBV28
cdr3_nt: TGTGCCAGCAGTTTCTTCTCTGGGGCCAACGTCCTGACTTTC
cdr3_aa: CASSFFSGANVLTF

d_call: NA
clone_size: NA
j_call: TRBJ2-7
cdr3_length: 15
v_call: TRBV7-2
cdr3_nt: TGTGCCAGCAGCTCCCCCCTTCCAGGACGGGACGAGCAGTACTTC
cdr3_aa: CASSSPLPGRDEQYF

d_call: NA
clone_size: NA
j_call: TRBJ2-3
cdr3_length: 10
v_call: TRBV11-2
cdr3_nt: TGTGCCAGCAGCCTAGATACGCAGTATTTT
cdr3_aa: CASSLDTQYF

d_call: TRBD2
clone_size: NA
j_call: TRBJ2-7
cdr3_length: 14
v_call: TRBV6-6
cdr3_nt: TGTGCCAGCAGTAATAGCGGGAGGGCCGGGGAGCAGTACTTC
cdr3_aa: CASSNSGRAGEQYF